This TCR beta chain comes out of a study of tumour-infiltrating T cells in Burkitt lymphoma. Sequencing used immunoSEQ multiplex PCR; TCRdb keeps in-frame clones, though not all of them. The data hold 6,400 or so clones, with roughly 17% observed a single time. Germline V gene data show CDR1 as SGHAT and CDR2 as FQNNGV. V dropped 5 bases and J dropped 6; count of bases not matched to a gene: 10. The length of the CDR3 is 15 residues. The gene calls are TRBV11-2 and TRBJ2-1; 7 bases map to TRBD2. The clonotype comes from a human donor with diffuse large B-cell lymphoma. Sequencing was performed on tumor tissue. CDR3 residues: CASSLGRGGLNEQFF. The CDR3 DNA follows: TGTGCCAGCAGCCTCGGGCGGGGAGGGCTCAATGAGCAGTTCTTC.